The following is a TCR beta chain sequence with its context. This record belongs to a study of cytomegalovirus exposure and HLA in healthy donors. V trimming: 3 bases; J trimming: 7 bases; junction bases outside the gene matches: 8. CDR3 length: 14 amino acids. CDR1 LNHDA and CDR2 SQIVND come from the germline V gene (reference sequence). Researchers ran the PCR with 60 Vbeta and 13 Jbeta primers. Data came from immunoSEQ multiplex PCR; TCRdb stores just in-frame clones and leaves some out. Among about 160,000 clones listed, around 72% were seen once. This sequence joins TRBV19 and TRBJ1-1, with TRBD1 matching 7 bases. The sequencing input was PBMCs. This TCR came from a woman aged 40 to 49 in good health and CMV-seropositive. CDR3 sequence reads: CASSMTYRTGEAFF. In DNA form, the CDR3 reads TGTGCCAGTAGTATGACATACCGGACAGGTGAAGCTTTCTTT.